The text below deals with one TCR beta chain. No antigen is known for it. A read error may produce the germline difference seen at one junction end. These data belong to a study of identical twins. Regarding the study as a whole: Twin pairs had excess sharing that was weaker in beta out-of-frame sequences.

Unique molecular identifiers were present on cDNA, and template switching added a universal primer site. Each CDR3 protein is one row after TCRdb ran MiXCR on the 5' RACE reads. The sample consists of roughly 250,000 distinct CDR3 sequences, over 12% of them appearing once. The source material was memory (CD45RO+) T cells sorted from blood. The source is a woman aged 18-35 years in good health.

CDR3 DNA sequence: TGTACCAGCAGTCCCGGGACTAGCGGGGGGGCGGTTGGGAATGAGCAGTTCTTC. It encodes CTSSPGTSGGAVGNEQFF. The chain employs TRBV2 and TRBJ2-1; 16 bases fit TRBD2. The CDR3 has 18 residues. CDR1 and CDR2 (germline): SNHLY, FYNNEI.